This entry is about one TCR beta chain. What it recognizes is unknown. Other DNA sequences of this sample code for an identical CDR3. These data come from a study of shared clonotypes between healthy human individuals. Study results and caveats: Lower generation probabilities were found for non-shared clonotypes than for those shared by all four donors. It was expected that sequencing depth would affect clonotype sharing among donors.

The CDR3 contains 15 residues. Trimming left V 2 bases short and J 0 bases short, with 5 bases between. Per germline, CDR1 SGHTA and CDR2 FQGTGA. The assay was immunoSEQ multiplex PCR, and TCRdb's table has in-frame clones only and misses some. The table records a few million clones, approximately 93% of them present only once. The chain links TRBV7-3 to TRBJ2-6; no definite D call. The sequence was collected from a man aged 18 to 29 in good health. Some clones in this sample may be carry-over from other donors' samples. Input material: naive CD4+ T cells from PBMCs. The subset: CD45RA+ positively selected. DNA of the CDR3: TGTGCCAGCAGCTTAGGCTCCTCTGGGGCCAACGTCCTGACTTTC. Its translation is CASSLGSSGANVLTF. Supplemented by reference TRBV7-3 and TRBJ2-6, the full variable domain reads GAGVSQTPSNKVTEKGKYVELRCDPISGHTALYWYRQSLGQGPEFLIYFQGTGAADDSGLPNDRFFAVRPEGSVSTLKIQRTERGDSAVYLCASSLGSSGANVLTFGAGSRLTVL.